Listed below are T cell receptor beta chains from one sample, sequenced in a study of blood T cell repertoires in COVID-19. Using immunoSEQ multiplex PCR, the repertoire was profiled, and TCRdb retains in-frame clones only, with some absent. The sample has more than 95,000 clones; about four fifths are singletons. The sequencing sample was made of peripheral blood. These TCRs come from a man aged 25-40 years with COVID-19, enrolled during active disease. Each CDR3 is given with its conserved first and last residue. The order of the fields is CDR3 protein, CDR3 DNA, clone size, D gene, V gene, J gene. The D gene is left open where the match is weak. Size is stated for part of the rows, as once, few or many counts, or as a class when the clone is expanded.

cdr3_aa: CASGLGLSSGNTIYF; cdr3_nt: TGTGCTAGTGGTTTGGGACTGAGCTCTGGAAACACCATATATTTT; clone_size: NA; d_call: NA; v_call: TRBV12-5; j_call: TRBJ1-3
cdr3_aa: CASSLMGRASYEQYF; cdr3_nt: TGTGCCAGCAGCTTAATGGGGAGGGCCTCCTACGAGCAGTACTTC; clone_size: once; d_call: TRBD2; v_call: TRBV7-9; j_call: TRBJ2-7
cdr3_aa: CAWSSGGALSF; cdr3_nt: TGTGCCTGGAGTTCGGGAGGGGCACTATCATTC; clone_size: NA; d_call: TRBD2; v_call: TRBV30; j_call: TRBJ2-7
cdr3_aa: CASSPGTGHSGYTF; cdr3_nt: TGTGCCAGCAGCCCTGGGACAGGGCACTCTGGCTACACCTTC; clone_size: NA; d_call: TRBD1; v_call: TRBV11-2; j_call: TRBJ1-2
cdr3_aa: CATSPGATSNQPQHF; cdr3_nt: TGTGCCACCAGCCCTGGGGCAACTAGCAATCAGCCCCAGCATTTT; clone_size: NA; d_call: NA; v_call: TRBV15; j_call: TRBJ1-5
cdr3_aa: CASSKHLGYMTETQYF; cdr3_nt: TGTGCCAGCAGTAAACATCTCGGGTATATGACTGAGACCCAGTACTTC; clone_size: NA; d_call: NA; v_call: TRBV2; j_call: TRBJ2-5
cdr3_aa: CASLQQNTEAFF; cdr3_nt: TGTGCCAGCCTCCAACAGAACACTGAAGCTTTCTTT; clone_size: NA; d_call: NA; v_call: TRBV28; j_call: TRBJ1-1
cdr3_aa: CAGSETAVTGRRDGYTF; cdr3_nt: TGTGCCGGCAGTGAAACGGCCGTGACAGGGAGAAGGGATGGCTACACCTTC; clone_size: NA; d_call: TRBD1; v_call: TRBV25-1; j_call: TRBJ1-2
cdr3_aa: CASRGTYGYTF; cdr3_nt: TGCGCCAGCAGGGGCACCTATGGCTACACCTTC; clone_size: NA; d_call: NA; v_call: TRBV5-1; j_call: TRBJ1-2
cdr3_aa: CASSLPLGTSGSYEQYF; cdr3_nt: TGTGCCAGCAGTTTACCCTTAGGGACTAGCGGCTCCTACGAGCAGTACTTC; clone_size: NA; d_call: TRBD2; v_call: TRBV28; j_call: TRBJ2-7
cdr3_aa: CASSPPGWTGELFF; cdr3_nt: TGTGCCAGCAGCCCCCCCGGGTGGACCGGGGAGCTGTTTTTT; clone_size: once; d_call: NA; v_call: TRBV7-2; j_call: TRBJ2-2
cdr3_aa: CASSLGRVTGELFF; cdr3_nt: TGTGCCAGCAGCTTGGGGAGGGTAACCGGGGAGCTGTTTTTT; clone_size: few; d_call: NA; v_call: TRBV5-4; j_call: TRBJ2-2
cdr3_aa: CASSQATWLRETFF; cdr3_nt: TGCGCCAGCAGCCAAGCTACTTGGCTGAGGGAAACTTTCTTT; clone_size: once; d_call: NA; v_call: TRBV4-1; j_call: TRBJ1-1